A single sample gave rise to the 31 T cell receptor beta chains below, sequenced in a study of neurological immune-mediated disorders. TCRdb itself ran the 5' RACE reads through MiXCR, one entry per CDR3 protein. The sample yields approximately 52,000 distinct CDR3 sequences, over 3% seen once. Sequenced sample: PBMCs. These receptors were taken from a man aged 35-49 years with multiple sclerosis.

This clonotype was found many times. J is TRBJ1-6 and V is TRBV6-6, with D possibly TRBD1 on 5 matching bases. The germline CDR1 and CDR2 sequences are MNHNY and SVGAGI (reference sequence). Trimming cost V 5 bases and J 7 bases, with 12 bases left between them. This CDR3 has 14 amino acids. CDR3 coding DNA: TGTGCCAGCAGTCCGGGACGTAGAAATTCACCCCTCCACTTT. This translates into CASSPGRRNSPLHF.

This clonotype was seen repeatedly, ten times or more. The J gene is TRBJ2-7, the V gene TRBV30, with D maybe TRBD1 (6 bases). This CDR3 contains 11 residues. V was clipped by 5 bases and J by 3 bases, with 8 bases between them. Germline V gene sequence: CDR1 GTSNPN, CDR2 SVGIG (reference sequence). The CDR3 loop is CAWGRGYEQYF. CDR3 sequence (DNA): TGTGCCTGGGGCAGGGGCTACGAGCAGTACTTC.

This clonotype was detected ten times or more. J is TRBJ1-4 and V is TRBV7-6, with 7 bases matching TRBD1. CDR1 is SGHVS, CDR2 FNYEAQ, per germline. This CDR3 is built from 16 residues. Trimming removed 4 bases from V and 4 bases from J; junction bases left unmatched: 9. The CDR3 bases are TGTGCCAGCAGCTCCTTCGGGACAGCAGTTAATGAAAAACTGTTTTTT. This sequence encodes CASSSFGTAVNEKLFF.

This clonotype was picked up many times. This chain joins TRBV20-1 and TRBJ2-7; tentatively, D is TRBD1 (6 bases). V lost 5 bases and J lost 5, with 10 bases in between. Germline V lookup: CDR1 DFQATT, CDR2 SNEGSKA (reference sequence). The CDR3 is 11 residues long. The CDR3 nucleotides read TGCAGTGCTTACAGGGTCAACGAGCAGTACTTC. Residues: CSAYRVNEQYF.

In this sample, this clonotype turned up many times. The chain links TRBV12-3 or TRBV12-4 to TRBJ2-7, with 7 bases matching TRBD1. CDR3 size: 14 residues. V shed 3 bases, J shed 2 bases, and the junction held 4 bases outside the gene matches. DNA of the CDR3: TGTGCCAGCAGTTTGGCCGGGACAGCCTACGAGCAGTACTTC. Translating it yields CASSLAGTAYEQYF.

This clonotype showed up many times. An end of the junction does not agree with germline; a read error may underlie this. This chain links TRBV20-1 with TRBJ1-5; D uncertain. Germline assignment: CDR1 DFQATT and CDR2 SNEGSKA (reference sequence). This CDR3 comprises 14 residues. Written as DNA, the CDR3 is TGCAGTGCTAACCGGGCGCATAGCGATCAGCCCCAGCATTTT. It codes for CSANRAHSDQPQHF.

This clonotype was seen repeatedly, ten times or more. The CDR3 nucleotides read TGTGCCAGCAGCTTGGCTGGGACGGTGAATTATGGCTACACCTTC. Encoded protein: CASSLAGTVNYGYTF. This chain uses TRBV5-6 with TRBJ1-2, with D tentatively TRBD1 (5 bases). The CDR3 covers 15 residues. CDR1 and CDR2 from the germline V gene are SGHDT and YYEEEE. V dropped 0 bases and J dropped 5 bases, with 14 bases sitting between them.

This clonotype was seen many times. The chain has TRBV7-2 and TRBJ2-3; possibly TRBD1 for D (6 bases). CDR3 length: 14 amino acids. Germline V CDR1 and CDR2: SGHTA, FQGNSA. The V end was cut by 2 bases, the J end by 2 bases, with 8 bases between. The CDR3 reads CASSLTGITDTQYF. CDR3 in DNA: TGTGCCAGCAGCTTAACAGGGATCACAGATACGCAGTATTTT.

The table lists this clonotype with many counts. The chain combines TRBV20-1 with TRBJ2-7, with 9 bases matching TRBD1. Trimming cost V 5 bases and J 4 bases; bases outside gene matches: 6. CDR3 length equals 13 residues. Germline CDR1 is DFQATT and CDR2 is SNEGSKA (reference sequence). CDR3 nucleotide sequence: TGCAGTGCTCCCGGGACAGGGAGATACGAGCAGTACTTC. Its protein is CSAPGTGRYEQYF.

This clonotype was seen ten or more times. This sequence joins TRBV7-9 and TRBJ2-3; no definite D call. Germline CDR1 reads SEHNR; CDR2 reads FQNEAQ (reference sequence). The CDR3 is 15 residues long. The V gene lost 1 base and the J gene lost 2 bases, with 10 bases spanning the gap. In nucleotides, the CDR3 is TGTGCCAGCAGCTTAGTTGTACGGATCACAGATACGCAGTATTTT. This translates into CASSLVVRITDTQYF. The variable domain in full, completed from reference TRBV7-9 and TRBJ2-3, reads DTGVSQNPRHKITKRGQNVTFRCDPISEHNRLYWYRQTLGQGPEFLTYFQNEAQLEKSRLLSDRFSAERPKGSFSTLEIQRTEQGDSAMYLCASSLVVRITDTQYFGPGTRLTVL.

This clonotype was counted many times. Written as DNA, the CDR3 is TGCAGTGCTAGCCCGCTACAGGGGATGAACACTGAAGCTTTCTTT. It encodes CSASPLQGMNTEAFF. The chain carries TRBV20-1 and TRBJ1-1; TRBD1 aligns across 7 bases. CDR1 is DFQATT, CDR2 SNEGSKA, per germline (reference sequence). The CDR3 is made up of 15 amino acids. V dropped 3 bases and J dropped 0; count of bases not matched to a gene: 7.

To note about this clonotype: Germline is not matched at one junction end, which may reflect a read error. The chain employs TRBV4-1 and TRBJ1-6; D is unresolved. Germline V gene lookup returns CDR1 MGHRA and CDR2 YSYEKL. The CDR3 runs to 14 residues. CDR3 sequence (DNA): TGCGCCAACAGCCAGGAGACCCGGAATTCACCCCTACACTTT. It yields the protein CANSQETRNSPLHF.

This clonotype occurred many times. A junction end diverges from the germline sequence, so it may reflect a read error. V usage is TRBV7-7 and J usage is TRBJ2-1; TRBD1 aligns across 10 bases. The CDR3 has 16 residues. Germline CDR1 reads SSHAT; CDR2 reads FNYEAQ (reference sequence). The CDR3 spells CASSFHPGQGINEQFF. Here the CDR3 DNA reads TGTGCTAGCAGCTTCCACCCGGGACAGGGGATAAATGAGCAGTTCTTC. Variable domain in full (rest from reference TRBV7-7 and TRBJ2-1): GAGVSQSPRYKVTKRGQDVTLRCDPISSHATLYWYQQALGQGPEFLTYFNYEAQPDKSGLPSDRFSAERPEGSISTLTIQRTEQRDSAMYRCASSFHPGQGINEQFFGPGTRLTVL.

The sample holds many counts of this clonotype. The CDR3 reads CASSIAGTSYEQYF. In nucleotides, the CDR3 is TGCGCCAGCAGCATAGCCGGGACCTCCTACGAGCAGTACTTC. This chain uses TRBV5-1 with TRBJ2-7; D could derive from TRBD1 or TRBD2 (5 bases each). Germline CDR1 reads SGHRS; CDR2 reads YFSETQ. The CDR3 is made up of 14 amino acids. Trimming stripped 4 bases from V and 0 bases from J, with 11 bases between.

This clonotype was seen at least ten times. Here the CDR3 DNA reads TGTGCCAGCAGTGAAGCAAAACTAGCGGGGTTTGGTACGCAGTATTTT. Amino acid sequence: CASSEAKLAGFGTQYF. This chain uses TRBV6-1 with TRBJ2-3, with TRBD2 identical over 10 bases. CDR1 and CDR2 from the germline V gene are MNHNS and SASEGT. The CDR3 runs 16 residues. Unmatched junction bases numbered 8, after V lost 0 bases and J lost 8 bases.

In this sample, this clonotype turned up many times. The chain employs TRBV20-1 and TRBJ1-4, with D unresolved. This CDR3 has 14 amino acids. The germline V gene encodes CDR1 DFQATT and CDR2 SNEGSKA (reference sequence). Trimming pared 5 bases from V and 7 bases from J, leaving 17 bases between. CDR3 in DNA: TGCAGTGCTTCCTTCTCCGGGAACGGTGAAAAACTGTTTTTT. Residues: CSASFSGNGEKLFF.

This clonotype appeared many times. V and J are TRBV5-1 and TRBJ2-7, with D possibly matching TRBD1 (5 bases). The CDR3 is made up of 13 amino acids. Germline V gives CDR1 SGHRS, CDR2 YFSETQ. Trimming took off 0 bases at V and 3 bases at J, with 7 bases between the two ends. CDR3 in DNA: TGCGCCAGCAGCTTGGAGGACAACTACGAGCAGTACTTC. Protein sequence: CASSLEDNYEQYF. Full variable domain (rest looked up from reference TRBV5-1 and TRBJ2-7): KAGVTQTPRYLIKTRGQQVTLSCSPISGHRSVSWYQQTPGQGLQFLFEYFSETQRNKGNFPGRFSGRQFSNSRSEMNVSTLELGDSALYLCASSLEDNYEQYFGPGTRLTVT.

This clonotype was recorded many times. V gene TRBV20-1 combines with J gene TRBJ2-1; 8 nucleotides match TRBD1. The V gene end was trimmed by 0 bases and the J gene end by 11 bases; junction bases not matched to a gene: 12. Germline CDR1 reads DFQATT; CDR2 reads SNEGSKA (reference sequence). The CDR3 is 15 amino acids. In DNA, the CDR3 is TGCAGTGCTAGAGAGGGCCAGGGGGCCCAACAGAAGCAGTTCTTC. Amino acids: CSAREGQGAQQKQFF.

This clonotype was seen ten or more times. The rearrangement uses TRBV12-3 or TRBV12-4 and TRBJ2-2; D not certain. The CDR3 has 15 residues. Trimming took off 2 bases at V and 1 base at J, with 8 bases between the two ends. The CDR3 nucleotides read TGTGCCAGCAGTTTAAGGGCCGGGAACACCGGGGAGCTGTTTTTT. It codes for CASSLRAGNTGELFF.

There are many counts of this clonotype. The chain carries TRBV20-1 and TRBJ1-3; D ambiguous. The CDR3 extends over 17 amino acids. V was trimmed by 1 base and J by 0 bases, leaving 16 bases between them. The germline CDR1 and CDR2 sequences are DFQATT and SNEGSKA (reference sequence). CDR3 nucleotides: TGCAGTGCTAGAGGTATCGGGGAAGGTGGCTCTGGAAACACCATATATTTT. Translated: CSARGIGEGGSGNTIYF.

This clonotype was observed at least ten times. V and J are TRBV6-5 and TRBJ2-7; no reliable D call. This CDR3 has 15 amino acids. Germline V lookup: CDR1 MNHEY, CDR2 SVGAGI. V was trimmed by 0 bases and J by 2 bases, leaving 11 bases between them. The CDR3 spells CASSYSADGAYEQYF. CDR3 coding DNA: TGTGCCAGCAGTTACTCGGCTGACGGCGCCTACGAGCAGTACTTC.

This clonotype was recorded at least ten times. The rearrangement uses TRBV27 and TRBJ2-7; a possible D gene is TRBD2 (5 bases). The germline V gene has CDR1 MNHEY and CDR2 SMNVEV (reference sequence). Trimming pared 10 bases from V and 3 bases from J, leaving 19 bases between. The CDR3 sequence is 14 residues long. CDR3 amino acids: CATATPREGYEQYF. CDR3 coding DNA: TGTGCCACCGCCACCCCCAGAGAGGGCTACGAGCAGTACTTC.

The sample holds many counts of this clonotype. The V call is TRBV2, the J call TRBJ2-2; 9 bases line up with TRBD1. V shed 7 bases and J 1 base; nucleotides not matched to a gene: 10. The V gene's germline CDR1 is SNHLY and CDR2 FYNNEI. This CDR3 is built from 17 residues. CDR3 sequence reads: CASILETGQGNTGELFF. CDR3 sequence (DNA): TGTGCCAGCATCCTCGAAACGGGACAGGGGAACACCGGGGAGCTGTTTTTT. Supplemented by reference TRBV2 and TRBJ2-2, the full variable domain reads EPEVTQTPSHQVTQMGQEVILRCVPISNHLYFYWYRQILGQKVEFLVSFYNNEISEKSEIFDDQFSVERPDGSNFTLKIRSTKLEDSAMYFCASILETGQGNTGELFFGEGSRLTVL.

This clonotype has a count of ten or more. This sequence joins TRBV9 and TRBJ1-4, with 9 nucleotides matching TRBD1. This CDR3 region has 16 residues. Germline trimming cut 0 bases from V and 4 bases from J; bases unmatched to any gene: 4. Per the germline V gene, CDR1 is SGDLS and CDR2 is YYNGEE. The CDR3 protein is CASSVGPGQGNEKLFF. The CDR3 region has the DNA TGTGCCAGCAGCGTAGGTCCGGGACAGGGTAATGAAAAACTGTTTTTT.

This clonotype has a count of ten or more. The chain carries TRBV2 and TRBJ2-7; TRBD1 matches 10 bases. The CDR3 runs 14 residues. Losses at the gene ends were 4 bases for V and 4 bases for J; bases not matched to a gene: 4. Germline-derived CDR1 and CDR2 are SNHLY and FYNNEI. The chain's CDR3 is CASSVGTGAYEQYF. In DNA form, the CDR3 reads TGTGCCAGCAGTGTCGGGACAGGGGCATACGAGCAGTACTTC.

This clonotype came up many times. The chain is built from TRBV5-1 and TRBJ2-2; D ambiguous. This CDR3 spans 14 amino acids. The germline gives CDR1 SGHRS, CDR2 YFSETQ. V was shortened by 4 bases and J by 4 bases, with 11 bases between the two germline ends. In nucleotides, the CDR3 is TGCGCCAGCAGCGTGCCCGCACCCACCGGGGAGCTGTTTTTT. Its protein product is CASSVPAPTGELFF.

This clonotype was recorded many times. This chain links TRBV3-1 with TRBJ2-2, with D unclear. V gave up 4 bases and J gave up 2 bases, with 8 bases separating them. The germline V gene encodes CDR1 LGHDT and CDR2 YNNKEL (reference sequence). This CDR3 has 14 amino acids. CDR3 nucleotides: TGTGCCAGCAGCCTCCAACTAAACACCGGGGAGCTGTTTTTT. Protein sequence: CASSLQLNTGELFF.

This clonotype was picked up a small number of times. Possible read error: a much larger clone is one base away. This rearrangement joins TRBV7-3 to TRBJ2-3; D may be TRBD1 or TRBD2 (6 bases each). Per the germline V gene, CDR1 is SGHTA and CDR2 is FQGTGA. CDR3 length equals 15 residues. The germline V and J ends were trimmed by 6 bases and 2 bases, with 15 bases remaining between them. CDR3 coding DNA: TGTGCCAGCAGAAGGGGGGCCTCCATCACAGATACGCAGTATTTT. Translated: CASRRGASITDTQYF.

This clonotype occurred many times. The chain recombines TRBV20-1 with TRBJ2-3; 9 positions agree with TRBD2. The CDR3 totals 12 residues. Germline V gene data show CDR1 as DFQATT and CDR2 as SNEGSKA (reference sequence). With V trimmed by 6 bases and J by 8 bases, 6 bases remained unmatched. In DNA form, the CDR3 reads TGCAGTGCCGGCGGGGGGGCACCTACGCAGTATTTT. It translates to CSAGGGAPTQYF.

This clonotype was counted many times. The chain links TRBV6-5 to TRBJ2-3; TRBD1 is a possible D gene (6 bases). The CDR3 has 16 amino acids. With 2 bases removed from V and 3 bases from J, the gap between germline ends came to 15 bases. CDR1 and CDR2 (germline): MNHEY, SVGAGI. In DNA form, the CDR3 reads TGTGCCAGCAGTTACCTCAGGGGTGGTAGTACAGATACGCAGTATTTT. Its translation: CASSYLRGGSTDTQYF.

This clonotype came up many times. The rearrangement uses TRBV5-1 and TRBJ2-1, with 11 bases fitting TRBD1. The CDR3 totals 14 residues. V lost 4 bases to trimming and J lost 7 bases; unmatched junction nucleotides: 4. CDR1 and CDR2 from the germline V gene are SGHRS and YFSETQ. DNA of the CDR3: TGCGCCAGCAGCGTGGACAGGGGGCTGAATGAGCAGTTCTTC. Protein product: CASSVDRGLNEQFF.